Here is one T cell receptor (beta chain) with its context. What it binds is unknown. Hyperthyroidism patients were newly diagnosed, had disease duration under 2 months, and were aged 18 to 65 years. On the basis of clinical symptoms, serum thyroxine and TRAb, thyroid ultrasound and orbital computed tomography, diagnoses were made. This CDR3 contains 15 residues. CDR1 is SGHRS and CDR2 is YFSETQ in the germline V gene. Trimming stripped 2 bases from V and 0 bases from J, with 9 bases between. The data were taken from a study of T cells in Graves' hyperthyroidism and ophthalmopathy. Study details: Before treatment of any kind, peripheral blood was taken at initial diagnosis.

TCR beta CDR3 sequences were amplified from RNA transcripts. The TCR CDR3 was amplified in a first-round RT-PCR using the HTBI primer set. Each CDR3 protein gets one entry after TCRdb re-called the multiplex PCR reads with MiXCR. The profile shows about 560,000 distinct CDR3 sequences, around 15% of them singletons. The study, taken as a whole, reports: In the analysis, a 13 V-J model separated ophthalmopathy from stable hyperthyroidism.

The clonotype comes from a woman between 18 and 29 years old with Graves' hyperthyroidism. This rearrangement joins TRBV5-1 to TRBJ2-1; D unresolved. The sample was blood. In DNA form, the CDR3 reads TGCGCCAGCAGCTTTGTCTCTAGCTCCTACAATGAGCAGTTCTTC. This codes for CASSFVSSSYNEQFF.